This TCR beta chain is from a study of blood T cell repertoires in COVID-19. Study overall: The samples span acute and convalescent COVID-19 from the United States, Italy and Spain.

Measured with immunoSEQ multiplex PCR; TCRdb has only the in-frame clones, and not every one. The sample carries 65,000 to 80,000 clones, about four fifths recorded once. The sample holds a few counts of this clone. Germline CDR1 reads MNHEY; CDR2 reads SVGAGI. The V end was cut by 7 bases, the J end by 1 base, with 16 bases between. The CDR3 is 15 amino acids. The clonotype originates from a human donor in a cohort sampled during active COVID-19. Sequenced material: peripheral blood. The rearrangement uses TRBV6-5 and TRBJ1-1; a possible D gene is TRBD1 (5 bases). In DNA, the CDR3 is TGTGCCAGCACCCCGGGGGTTATAACGAACACTGAAGCTTTCTTT. Amino acid sequence: CASTPGVITNTEAFF.